A single sample gave rise to the 20 T cell receptor beta chains below, sequenced in a study of cytomegalovirus exposure and HLA in healthy donors. A multiplex PCR was run with 60 Vbeta primers and 13 Jbeta primers. Produced via immunoSEQ multiplex PCR; TCRdb's table is partial and in-frame only. The sample records under 150,000 clones, approximately 85% being singletons. The sequenced material came from PBMCs. Every receptor here comes from a boy aged 5-17 years in good health and CMV-seronegative.

V gene TRBV6-1 combines with J gene TRBJ2-3; TRBD2 is a possible D gene (7 bases). V lost 2 bases, J lost 4 bases, and 10 bases lay in between. Germline assignment: CDR1 MNHNS and CDR2 SASEGT. CDR3 length: 14 residues. The CDR3 sequence is CASSERGGADTQYF. CDR3 bases: TGTGCCAGCAGTGAAAGGGGGGGGGCAGATACGCAGTATTTT.

The gene calls are TRBV27 and TRBJ2-1; 8 positions agree with TRBD2. Trimming cost V 3 bases and J 6 bases; bases outside gene matches: 4. CDR1 is MNHEY and CDR2 is SMNVEV in the germline V gene (reference sequence). The CDR3 covers 14 residues. CDR3 coding DNA: TGTGCCAGCAGTTTCGGGACTAGGGGCAATGAGCAGTTCTTC. Its protein is CASSFGTRGNEQFF.

The chain employs TRBV9 and TRBJ1-3, with a possible D match to TRBD1 (6 bases). The V end was cut by 3 bases, the J end by 4 bases, with 14 bases between. The germline CDR1 and CDR2 sequences are SGDLS and YYNGEE. The CDR3 consists of 15 residues. The CDR3 nucleotides are TGTGCCAGCAGCGCAACAGGGAATTCAGGAAACACCATATATTTT. Residues: CASSATGNSGNTIYF.

This clone was picked up one time. The rearrangement links TRBV7-3 to TRBJ2-1; D ambiguous. CDR1 and CDR2 from the germline V gene are SGHTA and FQGTGA. The CDR3 has 17 residues. Trimming left V 4 bases short and J 0 bases short, with 16 bases between. This CDR3 is CASSSMVAESSYNEQFF. CDR3 DNA sequence: TGTGCCAGCAGCTCTATGGTGGCGGAAAGCTCCTACAATGAGCAGTTCTTC.

The chain uses TRBV27 and TRBJ2-2; TRBD2 aligns across 13 bases. CDR1 and CDR2 (germline): MNHEY, SMNVEV (reference sequence). The CDR3 is made up of 18 amino acids. The V and J ends lost 0 bases and 3 bases, in that order; junction bases with no gene match: 4. CDR3: CASSLSRTSGGHTGELFF. In DNA, the CDR3 is TGTGCCAGCAGTTTATCCCGGACTAGCGGGGGTCACACCGGGGAGCTGTTTTTT.

The genes are TRBV10-3 and TRBJ1-1, with a weak D call TRBD1 (6 bases). The V gene lost 7 bases and the J gene lost 5 bases, with 11 bases spanning the gap. The CDR3 spans 12 residues. Looked up from germline, CDR1 is ENHRY and CDR2 is SYGVKD. The CDR3 reads CAINSQGTEAFF. CDR3 bases: TGTGCCATCAACAGTCAGGGGACTGAAGCTTTCTTT.

The sample holds one count of this clone. The V gene is TRBV27, the J gene TRBJ2-1, with TRBD2 matching over 13 bases. Germline assignment: CDR1 MNHEY and CDR2 SMNVEV (reference sequence). The CDR3 extends over 15 amino acids. The V segment lost 7 bases and the J segment 6 bases; nucleotides outside the gene matches: 6. CDR3 amino acids: CASTKGLAGSNEQFF. CDR3 in DNA: TGTGCCAGCACTAAGGGACTAGCGGGAAGCAATGAGCAGTTCTTC.

The J gene is TRBJ1-1, the V gene TRBV9; 7 bases align to TRBD1. CDR1 and CDR2 from the germline V gene are SGDLS and YYNGEE. This CDR3 is 16 amino acids long. The J segment lost 3 bases and the V segment lost 0 bases, leaving 8 bases of the junction unmatched. CDR3 coding DNA: TGTGCCAGCAGCGTAGGAGGGGGCGAGGTTCACACTGAAGCTTTCTTT. Protein: CASSVGGGEVHTEAFF.

The chain couples TRBV5-1 to TRBJ1-1; D is uncertain. The germline V gene has CDR1 SGHRS and CDR2 YFSETQ. The CDR3 is 13 amino acids. Trimming shortened V by 0 bases and J by 1 base, and 4 bases separated the two germline ends. CDR3: CASSLDWNTEAFF. The CDR3 coding sequence is TGCGCCAGCAGCTTGGACTGGAACACTGAAGCTTTCTTT. Full variable domain (remainder filled in from reference TRBV5-1 and TRBJ1-1): KAGVTQTPRYLIKTRGQQVTLSCSPISGHRSVSWYQQTPGQGLQFLFEYFSETQRNKGNFPGRFSGRQFSNSRSEMNVSTLELGDSALYLCASSLDWNTEAFFGQGTRLTVV.

The CDR3 loop reads CASSARQGTNTGELFF. The DNA for the CDR3 is TGTGCCAGCAGCGCCCGACAGGGGACGAACACCGGGGAGCTGTTTTTT. The V and J genes are TRBV9 and TRBJ2-2; TRBD1 agrees at 8 bases. The J segment lost 0 bases and the V segment lost 3 bases, leaving 4 bases of the junction unmatched. The CDR3 is 16 residues long. Germline CDR1 is SGDLS and CDR2 is YYNGEE.

This chain links TRBV5-1 with TRBJ1-4; D remains ambiguous. V gave up 2 bases and J gave up 12 bases, with 11 bases separating them. Germline CDR1 is SGHRS and CDR2 is YFSETQ. The CDR3 consists of 12 residues. Here the CDR3 DNA reads TGCGCCAGCAGCTTAGAGGGCGGCGAACTGTTTTTT. Translation: CASSLEGGELFF.

This sequence joins TRBV7-8 and TRBJ2-3; D not certain. The CDR3 length is 12 residues. Germline V CDR1 and CDR2: SGHVS, FQNEAQ. Deletions cut 5 bases from V and 4 bases from J, with 7 bases between. CDR3: CASSPASDTQYF. The CDR3 nucleotides are TGTGCCAGCAGCCCAGCGTCAGATACGCAGTATTTT.

The sample holds a few counts of this clone. This CDR3 is also generated by other DNA sequences in the sample. The CDR3 loop is CASSLQGNTEAFF. The CDR3 nucleotides read TGCGCCAGCAGCTTGCAGGGGAACACTGAAGCTTTCTTT. The rearrangement links TRBV5-1 to TRBJ1-1; possible D gene TRBD1, 5 bases. Germline loops: CDR1 SGHRS, CDR2 YFSETQ. The germline V and J ends were trimmed by 1 base and 1 base, with 5 bases remaining between them. CDR3 length equals 13 residues.

The rearrangement links TRBV9 to TRBJ2-1; 12 positions agree with TRBD2. The CDR3 spans 15 residues. Germline loops: CDR1 SGDLS, CDR2 YYNGEE. The J segment lost 7 bases and the V segment lost 3 bases, leaving 5 bases of the junction unmatched. DNA for the CDR3: TGTGCCAGCAGCGCGGGACTAGCGGGTCGAAATGAGCAGTTCTTC. Translated: CASSAGLAGRNEQFF.

This clone was picked up one time. This chain links TRBV30 with TRBJ1-3; no firm D call. The CDR3 has 15 residues. V was clipped by 0 bases and J by 3 bases, with 12 bases between them. Germline assignment: CDR1 GTSNPN and CDR2 SVGIG (reference sequence). The CDR3 sequence is CAWSVLTSFGNTIYF. CDR3 sequence (DNA): TGTGCCTGGAGTGTACTCACCTCTTTTGGAAACACCATATATTTT.

CDR3 protein: CASGGASGRTGELFF. In DNA, the CDR3 is TGTGCCAGCGGGGGGGCTTCAGGGAGAACCGGGGAGCTGTTTTTT. The chain joins TRBV2 to TRBJ2-2; a possible D gene is TRBD2 (7 bases). Germline V gene data show CDR1 as SNHLY and CDR2 as FYNNEI. CDR3 length equals 15 residues. V dropped 8 bases and J dropped 5 bases, with 18 bases sitting between them.

This chain's CDR3 is CASSYYGLRVETQYF. For the CDR3, the DNA is TGTGCCAGCAGTTACTATGGTCTCAGGGTGGAGACCCAGTACTTC. This rearrangement joins TRBV6-5 to TRBJ2-5, with a possible D match to TRBD1 (5 bases). Germline V gene sequence: CDR1 MNHEY, CDR2 SVGAGI. Trimming took off 1 base at V and 5 bases at J, with 14 bases between the two ends. This CDR3 has 15 residues.

This clone appeared once. V and J are TRBV5-4 and TRBJ1-4; tentatively, D is TRBD1 (5 bases). V dropped 0 bases and J dropped 5 bases, with 11 bases sitting between them. Germline V gene data show CDR1 as SGHNT and CDR2 as YYREEE (reference sequence). The CDR3 is made up of 15 amino acids. In DNA form, the CDR3 reads TGTGCCAGCAGCTTGGTATCGGCAGGGAATGAAAAACTGTTTTTT. Its protein product is CASSLVSAGNEKLFF.

The chain combines TRBV6-5 with TRBJ2-2; the D is unclear. V lost 6 bases and J 7 bases, leaving 12 bases between the germline ends. CDR3 length: 13 residues. Germline V gene data show CDR1 as MNHEY and CDR2 as SVGAGI. The CDR3 sequence: CASSSHSIGELFF. In nucleotides, the CDR3 is TGTGCCAGCAGCTCGCACAGCATCGGGGAGCTGTTTTTT.

The V and J genes are TRBV7-9 and TRBJ2-1, with D possibly matching TRBD2 (5 bases). The CDR3 runs 16 residues. CDR1 and CDR2 (germline): SEHNR, FQNEAQ (reference sequence). V was trimmed by 7 bases and J by 5 bases, leaving 21 bases between them. In DNA form, the CDR3 reads TGTGCCAGCACCCAGGTGTTGTTGCCCGGGGACAATGAGCAGTTCTTC. Its translation is CASTQVLLPGDNEQFF.